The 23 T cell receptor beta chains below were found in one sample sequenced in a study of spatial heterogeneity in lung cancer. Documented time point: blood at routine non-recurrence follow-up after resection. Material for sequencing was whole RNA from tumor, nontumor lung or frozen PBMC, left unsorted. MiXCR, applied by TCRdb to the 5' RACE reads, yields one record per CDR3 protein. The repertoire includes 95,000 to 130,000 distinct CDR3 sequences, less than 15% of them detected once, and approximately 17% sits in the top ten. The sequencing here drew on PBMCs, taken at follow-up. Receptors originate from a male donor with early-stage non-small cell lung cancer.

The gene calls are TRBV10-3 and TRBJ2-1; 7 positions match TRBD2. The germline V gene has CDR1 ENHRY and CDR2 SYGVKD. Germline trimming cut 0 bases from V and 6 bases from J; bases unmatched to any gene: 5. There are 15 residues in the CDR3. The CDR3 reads CAISESGLSLNEQFF. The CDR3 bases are TGTGCCATCAGTGAGTCGGGACTAAGCCTCAATGAGCAGTTCTTC.

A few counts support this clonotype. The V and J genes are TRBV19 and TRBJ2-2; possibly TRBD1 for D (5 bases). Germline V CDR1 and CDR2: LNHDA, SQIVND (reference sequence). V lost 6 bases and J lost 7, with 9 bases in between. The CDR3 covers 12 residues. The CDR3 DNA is TGTGCCAGTAGCTATACAGGCGGGGAGCTGTTTTTT. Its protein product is CASSYTGGELFF.

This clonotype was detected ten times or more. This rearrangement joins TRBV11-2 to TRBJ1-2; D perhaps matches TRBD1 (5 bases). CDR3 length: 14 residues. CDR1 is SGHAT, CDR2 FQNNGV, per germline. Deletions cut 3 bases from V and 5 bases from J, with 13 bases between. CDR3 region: CASSLGGYGYGYTF. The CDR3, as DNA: TGTGCCAGCAGCTTGGGGGGTTATGGTTATGGCTACACCTTC.

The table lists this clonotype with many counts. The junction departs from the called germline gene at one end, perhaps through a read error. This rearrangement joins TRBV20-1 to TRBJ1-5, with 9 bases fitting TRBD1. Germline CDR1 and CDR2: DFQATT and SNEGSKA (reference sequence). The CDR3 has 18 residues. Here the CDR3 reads CSAKSPGTGFGANRPQHF. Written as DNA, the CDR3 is TGCAGTGCCAAGAGTCCCGGGACAGGGTTCGGGGCTAATCGGCCCCAGCATTTT.

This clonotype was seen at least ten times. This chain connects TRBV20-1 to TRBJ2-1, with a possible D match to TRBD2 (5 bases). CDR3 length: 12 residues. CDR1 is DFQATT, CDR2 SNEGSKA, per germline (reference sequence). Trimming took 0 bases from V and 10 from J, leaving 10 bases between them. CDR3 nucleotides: TGCAGTGCTAGAGATCTGGGAGCGGAGCAGTTCTTC. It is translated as CSARDLGAEQFF.

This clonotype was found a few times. For the CDR3, the DNA is TGTGCCAGCAGTTTTTGGCAAAGCAATCAGCCCCAGCATTTT. Residues: CASSFWQSNQPQHF. The chain has TRBV12-3 or TRBV12-4 and TRBJ1-5; D ambiguous. This CDR3 is built from 14 residues. With 3 bases removed from V and 1 base from J, the gap between germline ends came to 7 bases.

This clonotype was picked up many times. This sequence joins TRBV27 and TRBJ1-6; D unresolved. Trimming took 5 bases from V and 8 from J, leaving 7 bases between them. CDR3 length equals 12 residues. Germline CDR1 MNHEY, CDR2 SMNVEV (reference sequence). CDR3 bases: TGTGCCAGCAGTCCCCTTGATTCACCCCTCCACTTT. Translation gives CASSPLDSPLHF.

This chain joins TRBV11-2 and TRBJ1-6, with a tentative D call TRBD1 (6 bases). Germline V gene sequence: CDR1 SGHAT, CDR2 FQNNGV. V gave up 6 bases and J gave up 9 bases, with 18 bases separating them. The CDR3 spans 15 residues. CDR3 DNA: TGTGCCAGCAGACTCGGGGGGCCGGCGGGTTCACCCCTCCACTTT. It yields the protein CASRLGGPAGSPLHF.

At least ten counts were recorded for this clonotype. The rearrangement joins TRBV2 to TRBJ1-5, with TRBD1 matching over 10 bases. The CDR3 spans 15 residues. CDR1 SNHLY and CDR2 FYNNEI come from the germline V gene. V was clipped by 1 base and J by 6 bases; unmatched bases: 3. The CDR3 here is CASSEEGQGFQPQHF. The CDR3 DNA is TGTGCCAGCAGTGAAGAGGGACAGGGGTTTCAGCCCCAGCATTTT.

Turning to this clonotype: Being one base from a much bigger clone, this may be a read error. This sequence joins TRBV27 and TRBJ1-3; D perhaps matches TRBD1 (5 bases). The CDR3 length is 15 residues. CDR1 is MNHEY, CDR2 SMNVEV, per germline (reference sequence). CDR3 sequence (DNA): TGTGCCAGCAGTTTATCGGGGGATTATGGAAACACCACATATTTT. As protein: CASSLSGDYGNTTYF.

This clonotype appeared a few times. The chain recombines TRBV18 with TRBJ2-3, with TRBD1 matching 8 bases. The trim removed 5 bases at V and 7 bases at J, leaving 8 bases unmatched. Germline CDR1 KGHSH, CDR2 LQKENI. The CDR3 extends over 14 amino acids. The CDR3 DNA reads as TGTGCCAGCTCAAACGACAGGGGCGACTATACGCAGTATTTT. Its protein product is CASSNDRGDYTQYF.

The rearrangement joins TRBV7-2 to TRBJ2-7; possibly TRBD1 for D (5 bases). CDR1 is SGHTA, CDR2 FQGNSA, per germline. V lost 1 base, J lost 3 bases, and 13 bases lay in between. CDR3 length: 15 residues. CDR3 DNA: TGTGCCAGCAGCTTAGATGGGGCAGGGAACTACGAGCAGTACTTC. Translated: CASSLDGAGNYEQYF.

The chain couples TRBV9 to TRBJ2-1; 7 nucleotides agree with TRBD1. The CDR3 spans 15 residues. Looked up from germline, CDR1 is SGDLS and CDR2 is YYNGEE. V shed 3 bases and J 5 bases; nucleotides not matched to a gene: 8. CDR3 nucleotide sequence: TGTGCCAGCAGCGAACAGGGGCTAAAAAACAATGAGCAGTTCTTC. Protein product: CASSEQGLKNNEQFF. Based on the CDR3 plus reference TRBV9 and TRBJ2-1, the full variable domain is DSGVTQTPKHLITATGQRVTLRCSPRSGDLSVYWYQQSLDQGLQFLIQYYNGEERAKGNILERFSAQQFPDLHSELNLSSLELGDSALYFCASSEQGLKNNEQFFGPGTRLTVL.

As DNA, the CDR3 is TGTGCCAGCAGGATGGACGGGCAAAATGAGCAGTTCTTC. Translating gives CASRMDGQNEQFF. The chain combines TRBV2 with TRBJ2-1; D is undetermined. Germline CDR1 and CDR2: SNHLY and FYNNEI. This CDR3 is 13 amino acids long. V was shortened by 6 bases and J by 7 bases, with 13 bases between the two germline ends.

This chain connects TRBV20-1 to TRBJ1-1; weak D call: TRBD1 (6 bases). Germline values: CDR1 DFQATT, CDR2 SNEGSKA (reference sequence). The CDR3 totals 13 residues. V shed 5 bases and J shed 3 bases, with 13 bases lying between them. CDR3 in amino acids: CSAPKGGDTEAFF. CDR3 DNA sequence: TGCAGTGCTCCAAAGGGGGGAGACACTGAAGCTTTCTTT.

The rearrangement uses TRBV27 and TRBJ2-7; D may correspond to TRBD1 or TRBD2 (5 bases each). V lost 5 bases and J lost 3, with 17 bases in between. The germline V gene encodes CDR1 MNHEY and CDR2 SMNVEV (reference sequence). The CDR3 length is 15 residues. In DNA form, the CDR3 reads TGTGCCAGCAGTCGCTCGAGGGGCATCGGCTACGAGCAGTACTTC. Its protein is CASSRSRGIGYEQYF.

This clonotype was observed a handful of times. DNA of the CDR3: TGTGCCATTTGGACAGGGGCATCGGTTGGCTACACCTTC. It is translated as CAIWTGASVGYTF. The V call is TRBV10-3, the J call TRBJ1-2, with 9 bases aligning to TRBD1. CDR3 length equals 13 residues. Germline assignment: CDR1 ENHRY and CDR2 SYGVKD. The V gene end was trimmed by 9 bases and the J gene end by 7 bases; junction bases not matched to a gene: 9.

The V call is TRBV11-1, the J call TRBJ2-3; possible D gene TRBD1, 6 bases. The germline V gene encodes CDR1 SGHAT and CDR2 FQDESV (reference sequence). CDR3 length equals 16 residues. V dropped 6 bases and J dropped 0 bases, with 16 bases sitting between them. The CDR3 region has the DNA TGTGCCAGCAGTTTGGGAACAGGGATTAGCACAGATACGCAGTATTTT. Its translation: CASSLGTGISTDTQYF.

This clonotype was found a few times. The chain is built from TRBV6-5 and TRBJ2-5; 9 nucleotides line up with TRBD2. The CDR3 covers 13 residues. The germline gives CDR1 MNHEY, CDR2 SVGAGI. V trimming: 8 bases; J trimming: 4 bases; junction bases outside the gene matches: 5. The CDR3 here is CASRFSGGETQYF. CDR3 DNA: TGTGCCAGCCGTTTTAGCGGGGGAGAGACCCAGTACTTC.

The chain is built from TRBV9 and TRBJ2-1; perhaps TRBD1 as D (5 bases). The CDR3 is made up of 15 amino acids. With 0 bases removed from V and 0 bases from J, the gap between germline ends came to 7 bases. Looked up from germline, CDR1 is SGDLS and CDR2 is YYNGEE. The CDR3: CASSVAGPSYNEQFF. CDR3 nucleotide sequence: TGTGCCAGCAGCGTAGCAGGGCCCTCCTACAATGAGCAGTTCTTC.

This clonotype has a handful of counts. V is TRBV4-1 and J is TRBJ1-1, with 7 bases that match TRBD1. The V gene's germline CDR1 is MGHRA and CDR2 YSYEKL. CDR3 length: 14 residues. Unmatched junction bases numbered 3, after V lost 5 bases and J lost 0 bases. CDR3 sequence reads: CASSAGTVNTEAFF. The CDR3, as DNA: TGCGCCAGCAGCGCCGGGACAGTGAACACTGAAGCTTTCTTT.

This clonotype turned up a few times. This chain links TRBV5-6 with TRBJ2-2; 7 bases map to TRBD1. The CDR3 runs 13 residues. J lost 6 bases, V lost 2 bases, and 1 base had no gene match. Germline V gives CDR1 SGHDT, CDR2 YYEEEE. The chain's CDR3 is CASSFQGAGELFF. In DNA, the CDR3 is TGTGCCAGCAGCTTTCAGGGGGCCGGGGAGCTGTTTTTT.

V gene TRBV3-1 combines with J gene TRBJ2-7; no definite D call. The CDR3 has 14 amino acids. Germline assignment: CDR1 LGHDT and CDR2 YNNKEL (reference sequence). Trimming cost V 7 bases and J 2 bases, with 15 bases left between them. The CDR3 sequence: CASTGSGSPYEQYF. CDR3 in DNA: TGTGCCAGCACCGGTTCCGGCTCTCCCTACGAGCAGTACTTC.